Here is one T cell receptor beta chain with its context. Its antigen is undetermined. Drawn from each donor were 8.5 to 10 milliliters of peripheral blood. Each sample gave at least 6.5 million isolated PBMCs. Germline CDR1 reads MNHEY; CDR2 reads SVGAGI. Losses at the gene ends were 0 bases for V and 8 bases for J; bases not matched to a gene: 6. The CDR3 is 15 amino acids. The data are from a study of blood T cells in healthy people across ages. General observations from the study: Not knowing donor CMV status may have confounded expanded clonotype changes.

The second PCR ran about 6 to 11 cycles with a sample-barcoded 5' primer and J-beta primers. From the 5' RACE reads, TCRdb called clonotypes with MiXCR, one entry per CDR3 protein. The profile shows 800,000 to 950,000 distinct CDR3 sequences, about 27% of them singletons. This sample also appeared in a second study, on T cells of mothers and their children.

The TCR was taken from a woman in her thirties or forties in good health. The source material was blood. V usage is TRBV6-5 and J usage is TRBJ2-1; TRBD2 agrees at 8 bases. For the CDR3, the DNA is TGTGCCAGCAGTTACTCCCCGGGACTAGGAGATGAGCAGTTCTTC. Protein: CASSYSPGLGDEQFF.